Listed below are T cell receptor beta chains from one sample, sequenced in a study of T cells in localized non-small cell lung cancer. Profiled with immunoSEQ multiplex PCR; TCRdb holds only in-frame clones, not every one. The sample shows just under 35,000 clones, roughly 90% of them seen only once. The sample in question was peripheral blood mononuclear cells, obtained before any cancer treatment. Every receptor here comes from a female donor aged 60 or older with stage II lung adenocarcinoma. CDR3s include the opening cysteine and the closing phenylalanine or tryptophan. The order of the fields is clone size, V gene, D gene, J gene, CDR3 protein, CDR3 DNA. The D gene is left open where the match is weak. Clone size is shown for a subset of rows, as once, few, many or a class of expanded clone.

once	TRBV9	-	TRBJ1-2	CASSAEGGIDYGYTF	TGTGCCAGCAGCGCCGAAGGGGGGATAGACTATGGCTACACCTTC
-	TRBV4-3	TRBD1	TRBJ1-4	CASSQGVTGALDNEKLFF	TGCGCCAGCAGCCAAGGGGTGACAGGGGCCTTGGATAATGAAAAACTGTTTTTT
-	TRBV29-1	-	TRBJ1-4	CSVGSGTNEKLFF	TGCAGCGTTGGGTCAGGGACTAATGAAAAACTGTTTTTT
-	TRBV28	-	TRBJ2-7	CASSYSYEQYF	TGTGCCAGCAGTTACTCCTACGAGCAGTACTTC
-	TRBV19	-	TRBJ1-5	CASISGAGGNQPQHF	TGTGCCAGTATATCGGGGGCTGGGGGCAATCAGCCCCAGCATTTT
once	TRBV5-5	TRBD2	TRBJ2-3	CASSPAGGSTDTQYF	TGTGCCAGCAGCCCAGCGGGGGGTAGCACAGATACGCAGTATTTT
-	TRBV7-8	-	TRBJ1-6	CASSSSRNRESYNSPLHF	TGTGCCAGCAGCTCCTCGAGAAACAGGGAATCCTATAATTCACCCCTCCACTTT
-	TRBV11-2	-	TRBJ1-1	CASSRSENTEAFF	TGTGCCAGCAGCCGTAGTGAGAACACTGAAGCTTTCTTT
-	TRBV6-6	-	TRBJ2-3	CASSYSPSTDTQYF	TGTGCCAGCAGTTACTCTCCTAGCACAGATACGCAGTATTTT
-	TRBV27	TRBD2	TRBJ2-3	CAASRREGLDTQYF	TGTGCCGCTTCAAGGCGGGAGGGCCTAGATACGCAGTATTTT
-	TRBV4-3	TRBD1	TRBJ1-2	CASSQVTGEKYGYTF	TGCGCCAGCAGCCAAGTTACAGGGGAGAAATATGGCTACACCTTC
-	TRBV7-3	TRBD2	TRBJ2-7	CASSSLAGAYEQYF	TGTGCCAGCAGCTCCCTAGCGGGGGCCTACGAGCAGTACTTC
-	TRBV5-1	-	TRBJ2-7	CASSGGPSSYEQYF	TGCGCCAGCAGCGGCGGACCTAGCTCCTACGAGCAGTACTTC
-	TRBV6-5	-	TRBJ1-1	CASSYNRDGTEAFF	TGTGCCAGCAGTTACAACAGGGACGGAACTGAAGCTTTCTTT
-	TRBV5-1	TRBD2	TRBJ2-1	CASSLDPAGGFNEQFF	TGCGCCAGCAGCTTGGATCCAGCGGGAGGTTTCAATGAGCAGTTCTTC
-	TRBV30	TRBD1	TRBJ2-2	CAWRTLGQVTGELFF	TGTGCCTGGAGGACATTAGGACAGGTCACCGGGGAGCTGTTTTTT
once	TRBV5-4	-	TRBJ2-5	CASSLPGTPETQYF	TGTGCCAGCAGCTTGCCGGGGACGCCGGAGACCCAGTACTTC
-	TRBV19	TRBD1	TRBJ2-1	CASIPSEGDRETRRWFF	TGTGCCAGTATTCCTTCCGAGGGGGACAGAGAGACCCGCCGGTGGTTCTTC
-	TRBV20-1	-	TRBJ2-7	CSASFPYEQYF	TGCAGTGCCAGCTTCCCCTACGAGCAGTACTTC
few	TRBV14	-	TRBJ1-1	CASSTGLNTEAFF	TGTGCCAGCAGTACGGGCCTGAACACTGAAGCTTTCTTT
-	TRBV28	-	TRBJ1-3	CASSFGAGNTIYF	TGTGCCAGCAGTTTTGGGGCAGGAAACACCATATATTTT
once	TRBV5-1	-	TRBJ1-3	CASSFTDRGDTIYF	TGCGCCAGCAGCTTTACAGATCGTGGGGACACCATATATTTT
-	TRBV19	TRBD1	TRBJ1-5	CASSTRTGASNQPQHF	TGTGCCAGTAGTACAAGGACAGGGGCCAGCAATCAGCCCCAGCATTTT
-	TRBV11-2	-	TRBJ1-1	CASSLNDMNTEAFF	TGTGCCAGCAGCTTAAATGACATGAACACTGAAGCTTTCTTT
-	TRBV9	TRBD2	TRBJ2-7	CASSSGAGYYEQYF	TGTGCCAGCAGCTCCGGAGCGGGGTACTACGAGCAGTACTTC
-	TRBV5-1	-	TRBJ2-5	CASSLGERETQYF	TGCGCCAGCAGCTTGGGGGAGCGGGAGACCCAGTACTTC
-	TRBV2	-	TRBJ2-3	CASTWALLDTQYF	TGTGCCAGCACCTGGGCGCTACTTGATACGCAGTATTTT
-	TRBV2	-	TRBJ2-7	CASSEGTLQSYEQYF	TGTGCCAGCAGTGAAGGGACTCTGCAATCCTACGAGCAGTACTTC
-	TRBV7-9	-	TRBJ2-5	CASSSRAEETQYF	TGTGCCAGCAGCTCGAGGGCGGAGGAGACCCAGTACTTC
-	TRBV7-2	-	TRBJ2-1	CASSFNSYNEQFF	TGTGCCAGCAGCTTCAACAGCTACAATGAGCAGTTCTTC
-	TRBV30	TRBD1	TRBJ2-3	CAWGTGRTDTQYF	TGTGCCTGGGGGACAGGGCGCACAGATACGCAGTATTTT
-	TRBV28	-	TRBJ2-7	CASSFDDRTYEQYF	TGTGCCAGCAGTTTCGACGACAGGACCTACGAGCAGTACTTC
-	TRBV5-4	-	TRBJ1-2	CASRRDISNYGYTF	TGTGCCAGCAGACGTGACATCTCTAACTATGGCTACACCTTC
-	TRBV6-5	-	TRBJ1-5	CASSLTGRSNQPQHF	TGTGCCAGCAGTTTAACCGGACGTAGCAATCAGCCCCAGCATTTT
-	TRBV6-6	-	TRBJ1-5	CASRAEGNQPQHF	TGTGCCAGCAGGGCGGAGGGCAATCAGCCCCAGCATTTT
-	TRBV7-8	-	TRBJ1-2	CASSLDADEVYGYTF	TGTGCCAGCAGCTTAGATGCTGACGAAGTCTATGGCTACACCTTC
-	TRBV5-6	TRBD1	TRBJ2-1	CASSSRPGTGNNEQFF	TGTGCCAGCAGCTCACGTCCCGGGACAGGGAACAATGAGCAGTTCTTC
once	TRBV6-5	-	TRBJ1-1	CASGNGQKNTEAFF	TGTGCCAGCGGGAATGGACAGAAGAACACTGAAGCTTTCTTT
-	TRBV11-2	-	TRBJ1-5	CASSLDPGQPQHF	TGTGCCAGCAGCTTAGATCCGGGTCAGCCCCAGCATTTT
-	TRBV5-1	TRBD1	TRBJ1-1	CASSLGRDSVTEAFF	TGCGCCAGCAGCTTGGGGAGGGACAGCGTCACTGAAGCTTTCTTT
-	TRBV6-5	-	TRBJ2-7	CASSYGYRGLYEQYF	TGTGCCAGCAGTTACGGGTACCGGGGATTATACGAGCAGTACTTC
-	TRBV7-2	-	TRBJ1-1	CASSLGNQNTEAFF	TGTGCCAGCAGCTTAGGTAACCAGAACACTGAAGCTTTCTTT
-	TRBV5-1	-	TRBJ2-2	CASSLDQGTTGELFF	TGCGCCAGCAGCTTGGACCAGGGGACCACCGGGGAGCTGTTTTTT
-	TRBV6-1	-	TRBJ2-1	CASRRDTYNEQFF	TGTGCCAGCCGACGGGACACCTACAATGAGCAGTTCTTC
-	TRBV5-4	TRBD1	TRBJ2-2	CASNPGQVNGELFF	TGTGCCAGCAACCCCGGACAGGTCAACGGGGAGCTGTTTTTT
-	TRBV14	-	TRBJ2-6	CASSAQHSGANVLTF	TGTGCCAGCAGCGCACAGCATTCTGGGGCCAACGTCCTGACTTTC
few	TRBV6-1	-	TRBJ1-4	CASSKGPSNEKLFF	TGTGCCAGCAGTAAGGGGCCTTCTAATGAAAAACTGTTTTTT
-	TRBV7-2	TRBD1	TRBJ2-5	CASSSWGQRETQYF	TGTGCCAGCAGCTCCTGGGGACAGAGGGAGACCCAGTACTTC
-	TRBV4-1	-	TRBJ1-2	CASSQAVTTNYGYTF	TGCGCCAGCAGCCAAGCGGTCACTACTAACTATGGCTACACCTTC
-	TRBV2	TRBD1	TRBJ2-7	CASSDQGAGYEQYF	TGTGCCAGCAGCGACCAGGGGGCGGGTTACGAGCAGTACTTC
-	TRBV5-1	TRBD1	TRBJ1-1	CASSPTGSTEAFF	TGCGCCAGCAGCCCGACAGGGAGCACTGAAGCTTTCTTT
-	TRBV10-3	TRBD1	TRBJ2-2	CAITSDRQVSTGELFF	TGTGCCATCACCTCGGACAGGCAAGTTTCCACCGGGGAGCTGTTTTTT
once	TRBV19	-	TRBJ1-4	CASSPRGGFSNEKLFF	TGTGCCAGTAGCCCACGAGGGGGGTTCAGTAATGAAAAACTGTTTTTT